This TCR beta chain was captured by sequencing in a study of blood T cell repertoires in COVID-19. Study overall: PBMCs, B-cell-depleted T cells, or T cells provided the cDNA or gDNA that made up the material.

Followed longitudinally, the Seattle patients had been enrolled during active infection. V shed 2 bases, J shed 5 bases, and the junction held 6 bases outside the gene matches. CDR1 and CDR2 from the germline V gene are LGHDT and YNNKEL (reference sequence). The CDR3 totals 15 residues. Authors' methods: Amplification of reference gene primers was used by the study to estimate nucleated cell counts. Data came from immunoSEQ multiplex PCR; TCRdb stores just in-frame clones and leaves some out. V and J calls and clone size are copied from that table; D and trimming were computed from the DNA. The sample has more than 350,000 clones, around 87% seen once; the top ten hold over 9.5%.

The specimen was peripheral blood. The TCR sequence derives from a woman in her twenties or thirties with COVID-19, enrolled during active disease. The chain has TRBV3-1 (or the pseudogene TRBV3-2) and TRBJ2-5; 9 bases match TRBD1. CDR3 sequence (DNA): TGTGCCAGCAGCCAATCTGGGACAGGGCAGGAGACCCAGTACTTC. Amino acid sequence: CASSQSGTGQETQYF.